The sequence of this T cell receptor beta chain was determined in a study of identical twins. Study-level results: The authors drew conclusions from cross-sectional statistical analysis rather than following the same donors. Within cord blood, abundant beta clonotypes carried fewer insertions, but memory repertoires showed no such trend.

From the 5' RACE reads, TCRdb called clonotypes with MiXCR, one entry per CDR3 protein. The table shows roughly 720,000 distinct CDR3 sequences, with 15% to 20% occurring only once. This clonotype was recorded a few times. The antigen is undetermined. V was pared by 4 bases and J by 10 bases, with 15 bases of the junction left unmatched. The germline V gene has CDR1 LGHNA and CDR2 YNFKEQ. The CDR3 has 16 residues. In addition, the sample was reused for a study of T cells expressing NK-cell markers. This second study notes: Expanded clones of NKG2C+ T cells had an unclear HCMV specificity.

The chain is built from TRBV4-2 and TRBJ2-1, with TRBD1 identical over 8 bases. The sequencing input was PBMCs. The sequence was obtained from a woman aged 18-29 years in good health. CDR3 region: CASSPDRGRGPEEQFF. The CDR3 DNA is TGTGCCAGCAGCCCGGACCGGGGCAGGGGGCCGGAGGAGCAGTTCTTC.